Presented here are 31 T cell receptor beta chains from one specimen sequenced in a study of control samples from healthy donors and cancer patients. The protocol was immunoSEQ multiplex PCR, while the TCRdb copy is restricted to in-frame clones and leaves out a portion. The sample shows 100,000 to 150,000 clones, approximately 90% of them seen only once. Sample: blood. These receptors all come from a man between 40 and 49 years old in good health.

The chain combines TRBV7-3 with TRBJ2-1; 8 bases are a match to TRBD2. The V gene end was trimmed by 2 bases and the J gene end by 8 bases; junction bases not matched to a gene: 8. Per the germline V gene, CDR1 is SGHTA and CDR2 is FQGTGA. The CDR3 is 15 residues long. The CDR3 here is CASSLEAGAPYEQFF. The CDR3 bases are TGTGCCAGCAGCTTAGAAGCGGGGGCACCCTATGAGCAGTTCTTC.

V usage is TRBV10-3 and J usage is TRBJ1-4; 9 nucleotides line up with TRBD1. Germline assignment: CDR1 ENHRY and CDR2 SYGVKD. The CDR3 contains 16 residues. Unmatched junction bases numbered 7, after V lost 8 bases and J lost 0 bases. Here the CDR3 reads CAIGDREPATNEKLFF. CDR3 in DNA: TGTGCCATCGGGGACAGGGAACCTGCAACTAATGAAAAACTGTTTTTT.

In its sample, this clone was seen once. The V gene is TRBV28, the J gene TRBJ2-7; D is ambiguous. The germline gives CDR1 MDHEN, CDR2 SYDVKM. This CDR3 region has 13 residues. Trimming stripped 2 bases from V and 0 bases from J, with 5 bases between. DNA for the CDR3: TGTGCCAGCAGTTTACCAGTCTCCTACGAGCAGTACTTC. This sequence encodes CASSLPVSYEQYF.

The genes are TRBV30 and TRBJ1-1; weak D call: TRBD1 (5 bases). Germline loops: CDR1 GTSNPN, CDR2 SVGIG (reference sequence). The V end lost 4 bases, the J end lost 11 bases, and 20 bases lay between the germline ends. The CDR3 covers 13 residues. The CDR3 coding sequence is TGTGCCTGGACTCGAGGGGACGGTCGCCCCGCTTTCTTT. Translated, it gives CAWTRGDGRPAFF.

This chain connects TRBV6-5 to TRBJ1-2; D remains unclear. Germline V gives CDR1 MNHEY, CDR2 SVGAGI. CDR3 size: 15 residues. V was clipped by 5 bases and J by 4 bases, with 17 bases between them. CDR3 DNA sequence: TGTGCCAGCAGTCCTGACGCTGCGGCGATCTATGGCTACACCTTC. This encodes CASSPDAAAIYGYTF.

The genes are TRBV5-1 and TRBJ1-6; D is possibly TRBD1 (5 bases). The germline V gene has CDR1 SGHRS and CDR2 YFSETQ. The V and J ends lost 4 bases and 5 bases respectively, with 16 bases between them. The CDR3 is made up of 16 amino acids. The CDR3 coding sequence is TGCGCCAGCAGCGTGGAGATGACAGCTAATAATTCACCCCTCCACTTT. Its translation: CASSVEMTANNSPLHF. Full variable domain (outside the CDR3, taken from reference TRBV5-1 and TRBJ1-6): KAGVTQTPRYLIKTRGQQVTLSCSPISGHRSVSWYQQTPGQGLQFLFEYFSETQRNKGNFPGRFSGRQFSNSRSEMNVSTLELGDSALYLCASSVEMTANNSPLHFGNGTRLTVT.

The CDR3 sequence is CASSLDFPTEAFF. DNA of the CDR3: TGTGCCAGCAGTTTGGATTTCCCCACTGAAGCTTTCTTT. The genes are TRBV28 and TRBJ1-1; D unclear. Germline CDR1 and CDR2: MDHEN and SYDVKM. This CDR3 contains 13 residues. V lost 3 bases and J lost 4, with 9 bases in between.

The rearrangement links TRBV7-8 to TRBJ2-7; 12 bases line up with TRBD1. Unmatched junction bases numbered 8, after V lost 6 bases and J lost 8 bases. The CDR3 is 14 amino acids. Germline loops: CDR1 SGHVS, CDR2 FQNEAQ. The CDR3 protein is CASSYGTGGLKQYF. The CDR3 nucleotides read TGTGCCAGCAGTTATGGGACAGGGGGCTTGAAGCAGTACTTC.

The CDR3: CASSLGRAQYF. The CDR3 DNA reads as TGTGCCAGCAGCTTAGGGAGGGCCCAGTACTTC. The J gene is TRBJ2-5, the V gene TRBV11-2; D is possibly TRBD2 (6 bases). This CDR3 is built from 11 residues. Trimming took 1 base from V and 9 from J, leaving 6 bases between them. Germline V gives CDR1 SGHAT, CDR2 FQNNGV.

J is TRBJ2-1 and V is TRBV7-2, with TRBD2 matching over 10 bases. The germline gives CDR1 SGHTA, CDR2 FQGNSA. The CDR3 runs to 15 residues. The J segment lost 4 bases and the V segment lost 2 bases, leaving 2 bases of the junction unmatched. CDR3 nucleotides: TGTGCCAGCAGCTTACCTAGCGGGGGATACAATGAGCAGTTCTTC. Its protein product is CASSLPSGGYNEQFF.

This clone appeared a few times. The V call is TRBV12-3 or TRBV12-4, the J call TRBJ2-2; no firm D call. This CDR3 is built from 11 residues. Trimming removed 4 bases at V and 5 bases at J, with 2 bases between. Here the CDR3 reads CASSWTGELFF. As DNA, the CDR3 is TGTGCCAGCAGTTGGACCGGGGAGCTGTTTTTT.

The rearrangement joins TRBV15 to TRBJ1-1; D gene ambiguous. Trimming stripped 9 bases from V and 1 base from J, with 12 bases between. CDR1 and CDR2 (germline): LNHNV, YYDKDF (reference sequence). This CDR3 contains 13 residues. In DNA, the CDR3 is TGTGCCACTACCGAGCCGGGGAACACTGAAGCTTTCTTT. Its protein is CATTEPGNTEAFF.

This chain joins TRBV3-1 (or the pseudogene TRBV3-2) and TRBJ2-7, with no clear D. The V gene's germline CDR1 is LGHDT and CDR2 YNNKEL (reference sequence). This CDR3 is built from 12 residues. The CDR3 sequence: CASSQAGLPIVV. In DNA form, the CDR3 reads TGTGCCAGCAGCCAAGCAGGTCTCCCCATAGTGGTC.

Here the CDR3 DNA reads TGTGCCATCAGTGGGGCTAGCGGGGGGGCCGCAGATACGCAGTATTTT. Its translation: CAISGASGGAADTQYF. The J gene is TRBJ2-3, the V gene TRBV10-3; 12 nucleotides match TRBD2. There are 16 residues in the CDR3. Germline CDR1 ENHRY, CDR2 SYGVKD. V lost 4 bases and J lost 4; bases outside the gene matches: 6.

The chain combines TRBV27 with TRBJ2-7, with 10 nucleotides matching TRBD1. Looked up from germline, CDR1 is MNHEY and CDR2 is SMNVEV (reference sequence). CDR3 length equals 15 residues. Trimming cost V 5 bases and J 5 bases; bases outside gene matches: 9. CDR3 protein: CASSITGTGVHEQYF. CDR3 in DNA: TGTGCCAGCAGTATAACCGGGACAGGGGTCCACGAGCAGTACTTC.

The chain joins TRBV11-3 to TRBJ2-2; maybe TRBD2 (6 bases). This CDR3 comprises 14 residues. Trimming cost V 1 base and J 6 bases, with 9 bases left between them. Germline V gene data show CDR1 as SGHNT and CDR2 as YENEEA. Written as DNA, the CDR3 is TGTGCCAGCAGCTTAGGCGGGGTTTCCGGGGAGCTGTTTTTT. As protein: CASSLGGVSGELFF.

The V and J genes are TRBV7-9 and TRBJ1-1; a weak D match, TRBD1 (6 bases). The V end lost 5 bases, the J end lost 1 base, and 11 bases lay between the germline ends. CDR3 length equals 14 residues. Germline CDR1 is SEHNR and CDR2 is FQNEAQ (reference sequence). The CDR3 DNA sequence: TGTGCCAGCAGCCCAGTACAGGGGAACACTGAAGCTTTCTTT. It yields the protein CASSPVQGNTEAFF.

The V and J genes are TRBV5-6 and TRBJ1-6, with 7 bases fitting TRBD1. With V trimmed by 1 base and J by 8 bases, 3 bases remained unmatched. The length of the CDR3 is 14 residues. Germline V gene data show CDR1 as SGHDT and CDR2 as YYEEEE. The CDR3 sequence: CASSLLRGDSPLHF. CDR3 DNA sequence: TGTGCCAGCAGCTTGCTCAGGGGGGATTCACCCCTCCACTTT. The full variable domain, in which reference TRBV5-6 and TRBJ1-6 provide the parts outside the CDR3, is DAGVTQSPTHLIKTRGQQVTLRCSPKSGHDTVSWYQQALGQGPQFIFQYYEEEERQRGNFPDRFSGHQFPNYSSELNVNALLLGDSALYLCASSLLRGDSPLHFGNGTRLTVT.

The chain carries TRBV3-1 (or the pseudogene TRBV3-2) and TRBJ2-5, with 8 bases identical to TRBD1. Germline V gene lookup returns CDR1 LGHDT and CDR2 YNNKEL (reference sequence). V trimming: 3 bases; J trimming: 7 bases; junction bases outside the gene matches: 7. The CDR3 covers 14 residues. The CDR3 loop reads CASSQRTGIVTQYF. The CDR3 bases are TGTGCCAGCAGCCAGAGGACAGGGATCGTGACCCAGTACTTC.

The sample holds a few counts of this clone. V usage is TRBV7-3 and J usage is TRBJ2-2; D call uncertain. Germline-derived CDR1 and CDR2 are SGHTA and FQGTGA. The CDR3 covers 12 residues. V lost 3 bases and J lost 6, with 5 bases in between. The CDR3 DNA follows: TGTGCCAGCAGCTTGGACGCCGGGGAGCTGTTTTTT. Translated: CASSLDAGELFF.

V and J are TRBV10-3 and TRBJ2-2; D is unresolved. The CDR3 covers 16 residues. The germline gives CDR1 ENHRY, CDR2 SYGVKD. The V end was cut by 4 bases, the J end by 8 bases, with 20 bases between. CDR3 bases: TGTGCCATCAGTGCCGTAATACGGGCCGCCTCTGGGGAGCTGTTTTTT. Protein: CAISAVIRAASGELFF.

The rearrangement joins TRBV5-4 to TRBJ1-4; D remains unclear. The CDR3 spans 14 residues. V was clipped by 4 bases and J by 7 bases, with 14 bases between them. Germline V CDR1 and CDR2: SGHNT, YYREEE (reference sequence). The CDR3 DNA reads TGTGCCAGCAGCCCTAAGGAAGGTTCTGAAAAACTGTTTTTT. Protein product: CASSPKEGSEKLFF.

The CDR3 bases are TGTGCCACCAGCAGAGCCCGGGGGTCAAATTCACCCCTCCACTTT. It translates to CATSRARGSNSPLHF. The rearrangement uses TRBV15 and TRBJ1-6; weak D call: TRBD1 (5 bases). The V gene lost 1 base and the J gene lost 7 bases, with 11 bases spanning the gap. Germline assignment: CDR1 LNHNV and CDR2 YYDKDF (reference sequence). This CDR3 contains 15 residues. The whole variable domain, filled in from reference TRBV15 and TRBJ1-6, reads DAMVIQNPRYQVTQFGKPVTLSCSQTLNHNVMYWYQQKSSQAPKLLFHYYDKDFNNEADTPDNFQSRRPNTSFCFLDIRSPGLGDTAMYLCATSRARGSNSPLHFGNGTRLTVT.

The chain joins TRBV5-8 to TRBJ2-3; no definite D call. The CDR3 runs to 14 residues. V lost 0 bases, J lost 2 bases, and 7 bases lay in between. In germline, CDR1 is SGHTS, CDR2 YDEGEE. CDR3 loop: CASSLVTVTDTQYF. The CDR3 nucleotides are TGTGCCAGCAGCTTGGTAACAGTCACAGATACGCAGTATTTT.

V is TRBV21-1 and J is TRBJ2-7; the table assigns TRBD1, which was not confirmed against the DNA. TRBV21-1 is annotated as a pseudogene. The CDR3 is made up of 13 amino acids. DNA of the CDR3: TGTGCCAGCAGCGTCAAACAGGGTCACGAGCAGTACTTC. Translating it yields CASSVKQGHEQYF.

This clone was seen more than once but under ten times. The CDR3 reads CASSTRPNQPQHF. The CDR3 nucleotides read TGTGCCAGCAGCACCCGCCCCAATCAGCCCCAGCATTTT. The J gene is TRBJ1-5, the V gene TRBV7-9, with D uncertain. The CDR3 has 13 residues. Trimming removed 5 bases from V and 3 bases from J, with 8 bases in between. CDR1 SEHNR and CDR2 FQNEAQ come from the germline V gene (reference sequence).

The rearrangement uses TRBV6-5 and TRBJ2-4; TRBD1 might be the D (6 bases). The V gene's germline CDR1 is MNHEY and CDR2 SVGAGI. The length of the CDR3 is 14 residues. V was cut by 6 bases and J by 3 bases, with 12 bases left in between. CDR3 in amino acids: CASRPGDGKNIQYF. The DNA of the CDR3 is TGTGCCAGCAGACCAGGGGATGGCAAAAACATTCAGTACTTC.

This chain joins TRBV3-1 (or the pseudogene TRBV3-2) and TRBJ1-2, with D possibly being TRBD1 (6 bases). Trimming cost V 1 base and J 6 bases, with 12 bases left between them. The length of the CDR3 is 14 residues. Germline V lookup: CDR1 LGHDT, CDR2 YNNKEL (reference sequence). The CDR3 loop is CASSQGYRVNGYTF. The CDR3 DNA is TGTGCCAGCAGCCAAGGATACAGGGTGAATGGCTACACCTTC.

The chain carries TRBV2 and TRBJ2-7, with 11 nucleotides matching TRBD1. Germline lookup yields CDR1 SNHLY and CDR2 FYNNEI. The CDR3 has 14 residues. V gave up 4 bases and J gave up 3 bases; unmatched junction bases: 2. CDR3 nucleotide sequence: TGTGCCAGCAGTGTGGGGACAGGGGGCTACGAGCAGTACTTC. Translated: CASSVGTGGYEQYF.

In this sample, this clone turned up once. J is TRBJ2-7 and V is TRBV18, with 7 bases fitting TRBD1. V shed 4 bases and J 6 bases; nucleotides not matched to a gene: 9. The CDR3 consists of 14 residues. The germline gives CDR1 KGHSH, CDR2 LQKENI. In DNA, the CDR3 is TGTGCCAGCTCACTTGGGACAGTCCTCATCGAGCAGTACTTC. This gives the protein CASSLGTVLIEQYF.

The chain employs TRBV18 and TRBJ1-1; unclear D gene. Germline V gene lookup returns CDR1 KGHSH and CDR2 LQKENI. The CDR3 consists of 15 residues. Trimming stripped 3 bases from V and 4 bases from J, with 15 bases between. The CDR3 DNA reads TGTGCCAGCTCACCGGATAGGAGTCGTCCCACTGAAGCTTTCTTT. Its protein product is CASSPDRSRPTEAFF.